Below are 15 T cell receptor beta chains sequenced from a single sample in a study of blood T cells in healthy people across ages. The use of a sample-barcoded 5' primer and a J-beta primer mix characterized a second PCR of roughly 6 to 11 cycles. TCRdb called the 5' RACE reads again in MiXCR, with one record for every CDR3 protein. The sample yields under 2,000,000 distinct CDR3 sequences, just under 50% seen once. Sequencing was performed on blood. The origin of the receptors is a woman aged 40 to 50 in good health.

This clonotype was seen repeatedly, ten times or more. The chain is built from TRBV28 and TRBJ2-3, with unresolved D. Germline loops: CDR1 MDHEN, CDR2 SYDVKM. The CDR3 consists of 12 residues. The V end lost 6 bases, the J end lost 2 bases, and 6 bases lay between the germline ends. The CDR3 loop reads CASSFLTDTQYF. The CDR3 nucleotides read TGTGCCAGCAGCTTCCTCACAGATACGCAGTATTTT. The variable domain in full, completed from reference TRBV28 and TRBJ2-3, reads DVKVTQSSRYLVKRTGEKVFLECVQDMDHENMFWYRQDPGLGLRLIYFSYDVKMKEKGDIPEGYSVSREKKERFSLILESASTNQTSMYLCASSFLTDTQYFGPGTRLTVL.

The chain uses TRBV10-1 and TRBJ2-7; 10 bases match TRBD1. CDR3 length: 17 residues. With 0 bases clipped from V and 3 bases from J, the junction kept 8 bases outside the gene matches. CDR1 WNHNN and CDR2 SYGVQD come from the germline V gene (reference sequence). For the CDR3, the DNA is TGCGCCAGCAGTGAGTCGGTGACAGGGGGCTGGAACTACGAGCAGTACTTC. This gives the protein CASSESVTGGWNYEQYF.

The CDR3 sequence is CATYPRTEPADEQYF. The CDR3 bases are TGTGCCACTTACCCGAGGACAGAACCCGCGGACGAGCAGTACTTC. The chain employs TRBV6-1 and TRBJ2-7; D perhaps matches TRBD1 (6 bases). The V gene lost 10 bases and the J gene lost 5 bases, with 24 bases spanning the gap. Germline V gene data show CDR1 as MNHNS and CDR2 as SASEGT. The CDR3 has 15 residues.

V gene TRBV20-1 combines with J gene TRBJ2-7; TRBD2 matches at 9 bases. V lost 3 bases and J lost 1; bases outside the gene matches: 7. Per the germline V gene, CDR1 is DFQATT and CDR2 is SNEGSKA (reference sequence). The CDR3 has 15 amino acids. The DNA of the CDR3 is TGCAGTGCTAGGTCCCCAGCGGGGGGATCCTACGAGCAGTACTTC. It yields the protein CSARSPAGGSYEQYF.

The V and J genes are TRBV20-1 and TRBJ2-3; D remains unclear. Germline assignment: CDR1 DFQATT and CDR2 SNEGSKA (reference sequence). This CDR3 comprises 17 residues. Trimming removed 3 bases at V and 4 bases at J, with 23 bases between. CDR3 region: CSARALDPRGVSDTQYF. The CDR3 coding sequence is TGCAGTGCTAGGGCATTGGACCCCCGCGGAGTTTCAGATACGCAGTATTTT.

The genes are TRBV15 and TRBJ2-4, with D unresolved. Trimming left V 3 bases short and J 2 bases short, with 8 bases between. Germline CDR1 reads LNHNV; CDR2 reads YYDKDF (reference sequence). There are 14 residues in the CDR3. The CDR3 sequence: CATSSLRTKNIQYF. The CDR3 DNA follows: TGTGCCACCAGCAGCCTCAGGACCAAAAACATTCAGTACTTC.

V and J are TRBV7-2 and TRBJ2-7, with a weak D call TRBD2 (7 bases). The end of the DNA is better explained by TRBJ2-5, so the J call may be wrong. Germline CDR1 reads SGHTA; CDR2 reads FQGNSA. The CDR3 covers 16 residues. CDR3 in DNA: TGTGCCAGCAGCACAAAAACAGGGAGGGCGGGAGAGACCCAGTACTTC. Its protein product is CASSTKTGRAGETQYF.

The chain links TRBV6-6 to TRBJ1-2; no definite D call. V gave up 4 bases and J gave up 2 bases, with 11 bases separating them. The germline gives CDR1 MNHNY, CDR2 SVGAGI (reference sequence). CDR3 size: 14 residues. The CDR3 nucleotides read TGTGCCAGCAGTTTTCCGGGCCTCAACTATGGCTACACCTTC. This encodes CASSFPGLNYGYTF.

This clonotype was picked up a small number of times. This chain uses TRBV12-3 or TRBV12-4 with TRBJ2-4; possible D gene TRBD2, 5 bases. The J call could be wrong; TRBJ2-5 is a better fit for the DNA end. The CDR3 covers 14 residues. The CDR3 sequence is CASSHGRVEETQYF. CDR3 nucleotide sequence: TGTGCCAGCTCTCACGGGCGGGTGGAGGAGACCCAGTACTTC.

V and J are TRBV20-1 and TRBJ2-7; 12 bases align to TRBD1. Per germline, CDR1 DFQATT and CDR2 SNEGSKA (reference sequence). The ends lost 2 bases at V and 1 base at J; junction bases unmatched: 9. The CDR3 consists of 17 residues. CDR3 sequence: CSARPTPGQGASYEQYF. CDR3 nucleotides: TGCAGTGCTAGACCAACCCCGGGACAGGGGGCTTCCTACGAGCAGTACTTC.

The genes are TRBV24-1 and TRBJ2-5; 8 bases fit TRBD1. The V and J ends lost 8 bases and 0 bases, in that order; junction bases with no gene match: 1. The CDR3 covers 13 residues. Per germline, CDR1 KGHDR and CDR2 SFDVKD. In nucleotides, the CDR3 is TGTGCCACCAAGGACAGGGACCAAGAGACCCAGTACTTC. Amino acid sequence: CATKDRDQETQYF.

This rearrangement joins TRBV18 to TRBJ1-6; 9 bases line up with TRBD1. V was pared by 6 bases and J by 9 bases, with 6 bases of the junction left unmatched. Germline V gene sequence: CDR1 KGHSH, CDR2 LQKENI. The CDR3 is made up of 14 amino acids. CDR3 sequence reads: CASSRDRDSSPLHF. The CDR3 DNA sequence: TGTGCCAGCTCCCGGGACAGGGACTCTTCACCCCTCCACTTT. Full variable domain (missing parts from reference TRBV18 and TRBJ1-6): NAGVMQNPRHLVRRRGQEARLRCSPMKGHSHVYWYRQLPEEGLKFMVYLQKENIIDESGMPKERFSAEFPKEGPSILRIQQVVRGDSAAYFCASSRDRDSSPLHFGNGTRLTVT.

The CDR3 loop reads CASSCSGTITDTQYF. Written as DNA, the CDR3 is TGTGCCAGCAGTTGCTCGGGGACCATCACAGATACGCAGTATTTT. The chain carries TRBV6-2 or TRBV6-3 and TRBJ2-3; D is perhaps TRBD1 or TRBD2 (5 bases each). The CDR3 is 15 amino acids. V was clipped by 4 bases and J by 2 bases, with 13 bases between them. Looked up from germline, CDR1 is MNHEY and CDR2 is SVGEGT.

The sample holds a few counts of this clonotype. The gene calls are TRBV12-3 or TRBV12-4 and TRBJ2-1; 10 bases fit TRBD1. There are 15 residues in the CDR3. V gave up 5 bases and J gave up 6 bases; unmatched junction bases: 7. In DNA, the CDR3 is TGTGCCAGCAGTCCGGGACAGGGGTTGTCCAATGAGCAGTTCTTC. It encodes CASSPGQGLSNEQFF.

V gene TRBV12-3 or TRBV12-4 combines with J gene TRBJ2-6, with D perhaps TRBD1 (6 bases). Trimming took 4 bases from V and 0 from J, leaving 7 bases between them. This CDR3 has 15 residues. The CDR3 region is CASSSGDSGANVLTF. The CDR3 nucleotides are TGTGCCAGCAGTTCAGGGGACTCTGGGGCCAACGTCCTGACTTTC.